The rows below give T cell receptor beta chains drawn from one sample of a study of T cells after yellow fever vaccination. TCRdb analysed the 5' RACE reads with MiXCR anew, one entry per CDR3 protein. The sample records under 300,000 distinct CDR3 sequences, about 7% being singletons. The specimen comprised CD4+ T cells sorted from PBMCs, sampled 15 days after the yellow fever booster vaccination. The receptors were gathered from a man between 25 and 39 years old who received the YFV17D yellow fever vaccine. Both conserved end residues are part of each CDR3. The order of the fields is D gene, V gene, CDR3 length, J gene, CDR3 protein. A D gene is named only where the DNA matches it firmly.

-,TRBV7-9,15,TRBJ2-2,CASSLQGGSTGELFF
TRBD2,TRBV5-6,17,TRBJ2-7,CASSSRASGTRSYEQYF
TRBD2,TRBV3-1,15,TRBJ2-1,CASSSGLAGGSEQFF
-,TRBV5-5,14,TRBJ2-1,CASSPSDFYNEQFF
TRBD2,TRBV15,16,TRBJ2-3,CATSRGMAGGTDTQYF
TRBD2,TRBV6-2/TRBV6-3,17,TRBJ2-1,CASSYSPGLAGVREQFF
TRBD2,TRBV20-1,15,TRBJ2-3,CSARDHGRSTRGQYF
-,TRBV11-2,17,TRBJ2-5,CASSLDSLDSGQETQYF
TRBD2,TRBV7-2,15,TRBJ2-7,CASSMLAGLLSEQYF
TRBD2,TRBV11-2,18,TRBJ2-3,CASSSRPLTSGRADTQYF
TRBD1,TRBV6-1,15,TRBJ1-4,CASYPARGQNEKLFF
-,TRBV20-1,13,TRBJ2-4,CSVPGLAKNIQYF
TRBD2,TRBV7-2,15,TRBJ2-3,CASTREARGTDTQYF
-,TRBV5-1,14,TRBJ2-5,CASSLVPGAETQYF
-,TRBV19,13,TRBJ2-6,CATTGPGANVLTF
-,TRBV19,13,TRBJ2-4,CASSISHSHIQYF
-,TRBV30,13,TRBJ2-7,CAWSPLGSGEQYF
-,TRBV21-1,15,TRBJ2-2,CANPTGTKNTGELFF
-,TRBV7-2,13,TRBJ2-7,CASSGQLGDEQYF
-,TRBV9,13,TRBJ2-3,CASSASVTDTQYF
TRBD2,TRBV24-1,15,TRBJ2-1,CATSRRLAVYNEQFF
TRBD2,TRBV7-2,15,TRBJ2-5,CASSLISGGQETQYF
-,TRBV28,15,TRBJ2-5,CASSPPSGRFETQYF
-,TRBV7-2,18,TRBJ1-1,CASSLNRAGVGLATEAFF
-,TRBV7-9,14,TRBJ2-7,CASSLDRTYDEQYF
-,TRBV29-1,14,TRBJ2-3,CSVERQNTIDTQYF
-,TRBV10-3,15,TRBJ1-5,CAISESGADDQPQHF
-,TRBV5-1,14,TRBJ1-1,CASSFGNGGTEAFF
-,TRBV20-1,14,TRBJ1-2,CSARIRSRRNGYTF
-,TRBV20-1,15,TRBJ2-7,CSARDDRTVHYEQYF
TRBD2,TRBV15,19,TRBJ2-3,CATSREGESSGRAGDTQYF
TRBD2,TRBV11-2,18,TRBJ2-1,CASSLVRRTSGSGNEQFF
-,TRBV6-4,14,TRBJ2-2,CASSDGRNTGELFF
-,TRBV29-1,13,TRBJ2-1,CSVDRGSNYEQFF
-,TRBV4-2,14,TRBJ1-5,CASSQDGAKQPQHF
-,TRBV24-1,10,TRBJ2-3,CATSDRGADF
-,TRBV10-3,13,TRBJ2-1,CAISEVMAAEQFF
-,TRBV7-2,14,TRBJ1-1,CASSLWNRNTEAFF
-,TRBV9,17,TRBJ2-7,CASSPSEGLGWDYEQYF
-,TRBV20-1,13,TRBJ1-1,CSARFQGGTEAFF
-,TRBV12-3/TRBV12-4,16,TRBJ2-3,CASSPEAESRGTTQYF
TRBD2,TRBV20-1,15,TRBJ2-5,CSARDTLAGKETQYF
TRBD1,TRBV20-1,12,TRBJ1-1,CSARVQGAVAFF
-,TRBV12-3/TRBV12-4,13,TRBJ2-5,CASSLAGEETKYF
-,TRBV5-1,15,TRBJ1-4,CASSYDRSTNEKLFF
-,TRBV12-3/TRBV12-4,15,TRBJ1-6,CASSLYSLYNSPLHF